This T cell receptor beta chain was sequenced during a study of T cell responses to AZD1222 COVID-19 vaccine. This CDR3 has 13 amino acids. The V gene's germline CDR1 is DFQATT and CDR2 SNEGSKA (reference sequence). Losses at the gene ends were 3 bases for V and 7 bases for J; bases not matched to a gene: 7. Study results and caveats: All repertoire sampling was performed exclusively after the peak T cell response. Targets within unmutated variant regions were reportedly found for nearly half of spike-specific TCRs. Donors were chiefly white British, with a greater number of females, and clonal diversity was perhaps underestimated. Breadth and depth of Spike-specific TCRs rose after two AZD1222 doses.

This clone has a single count. Its target is unknown. Produced via immunoSEQ multiplex PCR; TCRdb's table is partial and in-frame only. The sample holds roughly 150,000 clones, roughly nine tenths seen once. The chain employs TRBV20-1 and TRBJ2-7; 9 bases match TRBD2. The sample here was peripheral blood, taken 28 days after the second AZD1222 dose. The TCR originated in an adult who received the AZD1222 COVID-19 vaccine. CDR3: CSASLAGVGEQYF. The DNA of the CDR3 is TGCAGTGCTAGTTTAGCGGGAGTGGGGGAGCAGTACTTC.